This T cell receptor (beta chain) was identified during a study of blood T cell repertoires in COVID-19 (TCRdb year 2020). Regarding the complete study: Samples covering the acute and convalescent phases of COVID-19 were provided by collaborators in the United States, Italy and Spain. Subjects who had been exposed to COVID-19, were actively infected with it, or had recovered from it provided the deeply sampled blood TCRbeta repertoires that made up the dataset. Samples came from the ongoing ImmuneRACE study (first 160 participants) plus 1,254 subjects from 6 global collaborators. The material from the prospective study consisted of cDNA or gDNA derived from T cells, B-cell-depleted T cells, or PBMCs. HLA class I and class II types, where available, came from metadata supplied by the sample provider rather than from assay-based typing. The sample metadata nearly always contained a de-identified subject ID, COVID-19 status, age in years and sex. The repertoires were released in a freely available public database meant as a resource for research on the immune response to SARS-CoV-2.

Each collaborating institution followed its own protocols to collect whole blood in K2EDTA tubes. For TCRbeta analysis, collaborators shipped samples as frozen whole blood, isolated PBMCs, or DNA extracted from either of those sample types. Results and caveats for the whole study, not just this receptor: The quantity of clinical and demographic metadata differed by source and by participant and was supplied without curation.

TCRbeta CDR3 regions were amplified from genomic DNA by means of the immunoSEQ Assay, a bias-controlled multiplex PCR. The authors' analysis ran thus. The number of nucleated cells in each sample was estimated from the amplification of reference gene primers within the assay. To quantify the absolute abundance of each unique TCRbeta CDR3 rearrangement, sequence reads were collapsed and filtered. For each sample, productive Simpson clonality was calculated as the square root of Simpson's diversity index across productive rearrangements. Imported from immuneACCESS, the table was reduced by TCRdb to in-frame sequences with V and J called. These copies leave out some clones; in studies compared against another copy, an unresolved V gene accounts for under half, and the cause of the remainder is not known. From that table come the V and J calls and clone size; the DNA was used to work out D and trimming. Within this sample are about 170,000 clones, with about four fifths of them counted one time only. Roughly a tenth of the sample rests with the top ten.

In regard to this clone: Its antigen target is currently unknown. Sequence at one end of the junction differs from germline and may be a read error.

CDR1 and CDR2, per the germline V gene, are KGHSH and LQKENI. The CDR3, from cysteine to phenylalanine, totals 17 residues. Here the CDR3 DNA is all that survives: 51 bases in frame from base 1. The sequence was obtained from a man between 65 and 80 years old with active or convalescent COVID-19. Sample: peripheral blood. This chain joins TRBV18 to TRBJ2-5; a stretch of 15 junction bases matches TRBD2. The CDR3 in this case is CASSPPGLAGGQETQYF. The DNA sequence is as follows: TGTGCCAGCTCGCCACCGGGACTAGCGGGGGGTCAAGAGACCCAGTACTTC.